This T cell receptor (beta chain) was sequenced in a study of post-analysis software for immune sequencing data. Overall study context: Courses of disease covered relapsing-remitting, secondary progressive and progressive-relapsing multiple sclerosis. Broader study findings: There were a few TRBV segments more frequent in patients than controls, and TRBV5-6, TRBV5-1 and TRBV20-1 were among them. There was significantly lower normalized Chao1 diversity in multiple sclerosis patients than in controls.

Unique molecular identifiers were present in the TCR beta cDNA libraries. TCRdb recomputed calls from the PCR reads with MiXCR, one row per CDR3 protein. This sample has 750,000 to 950,000 distinct CDR3 sequences, with 53% found just once. The CDR3 spans 13 residues. The V end lost 0 bases, the J end lost 5 bases, and 6 bases lay between the germline ends. Germline V gives CDR1 SGHRS, CDR2 YFSETQ. A note on this clonotype: The antigen remains undetermined.

This chain uses TRBV5-1 with TRBJ2-4; no reliable D call. The sequenced material came from blood. The source of this sequence is a girl between 5 and 17 years old with multiple sclerosis. The CDR3 DNA sequence: TGCGCCAGCAGCTTGGGCGCAGAAAACATTCAGTACTTC. Translated, it gives CASSLGAENIQYF. The whole variable domain, filled in from reference TRBV5-1 and TRBJ2-4, reads KAGVTQTPRYLIKTRGQQVTLSCSPISGHRSVSWYQQTPGQGLQFLFEYFSETQRNKGNFPGRFSGRQFSNSRSEMNVSTLELGDSALYLCASSLGAENIQYFGAGTRLSVL.